These 22 T cell receptor beta chains were all obtained from the same sample, sequenced in a study of CD8+ T cells in alopecia areata. The authors extracted RNA and reverse transcribed it into cDNA as the sequencing template. Only in-frame clones appear in the TCRdb table, and some are missing; sequencing was by immunoSEQ multiplex PCR. The data hold some 190,000 clones, with roughly 60% observed a single time. As for treatment: oral pan-JAK inhibitor, 5-10 mg twice daily. The starting material was CD4+ T cells sorted from blood, obtained at week 24, from a patient treated with tofacitinib. The receptors come from a human donor with alopecia areata.

The rearrangement uses TRBV7-9 and TRBJ1-6; the D is unclear. Trimming stripped 0 bases from V and 9 bases from J, with 12 bases between. Germline V lookup: CDR1 SEHNR, CDR2 FQNEAQ (reference sequence). The CDR3 has 15 amino acids. CDR3 sequence (DNA): TGTGCCAGCAGCTTAGCCCCATCGCTTGGTTCACCCCTCCACTTT. It codes for CASSLAPSLGSPLHF.

V and J are TRBV29-1 and TRBJ2-4; possible D gene TRBD1, 5 bases. Deletions cut 5 bases from V and 0 bases from J, with 11 bases between. This CDR3 spans 14 amino acids. Germline CDR1 SQVTM, CDR2 ANQGSEA. CDR3 nucleotides: TGCAGCGTTCAGGGTAGGCTAGCCAAAAACATTCAGTACTTC. It is translated as CSVQGRLAKNIQYF.

The genes are TRBV29-1 and TRBJ2-1; D is possibly TRBD1 (5 bases). Per the germline V gene, CDR1 is SQVTM and CDR2 is ANQGSEA. Trimming removed 3 bases at V and 5 bases at J, with 5 bases between. The CDR3 has 11 residues. CDR3 region: CSVEDNNEQFF. The CDR3, as DNA: TGCAGCGTTGAGGACAACAATGAGCAGTTCTTC.

This clone was recorded once. The chain links TRBV4-3 to TRBJ1-2, with a possible D match to TRBD1 (6 bases). The V gene lost 1 base and the J gene lost 4 bases, with 13 bases spanning the gap. The V gene's germline CDR1 is LGHNA and CDR2 YSLEER. The CDR3 totals 15 residues. In DNA, the CDR3 is TGCGCCAGCAGCCAAGTACAGGGAGTTACCTATGGCTACACCTTC. It translates to CASSQVQGVTYGYTF.

The chain combines TRBV15 with TRBJ1-2, with D tentatively TRBD1 (5 bases). Deletions cut 0 bases from V and 4 bases from J, with 9 bases between. The CDR3 runs to 14 residues. The germline V gene has CDR1 LNHNV and CDR2 YYDKDF (reference sequence). CDR3 DNA sequence: TGTGCCACCAGCAGAGATGGGACGGTCTATGGCTACACCTTC. Protein product: CATSRDGTVYGYTF.

The chain employs TRBV30 and TRBJ2-2, with D unresolved. The length of the CDR3 is 12 residues. Trimming removed 0 bases at V and 4 bases at J, with 3 bases between. Germline V CDR1 and CDR2: GTSNPN, SVGIG (reference sequence). This CDR3 is CAWSVFTGELFF. The CDR3 DNA reads as TGTGCCTGGAGTGTTTTCACCGGGGAGCTGTTTTTT.

Notes on this clone: Other DNA sequences in this specimen translate into the identical CDR3. J is TRBJ2-1 and V is TRBV6-5; unclear D gene. Trimming removed 5 bases at V and 0 bases at J, with 5 bases between. Germline V gene data show CDR1 as MNHEY and CDR2 as SVGAGI. This CDR3 has 13 residues. Here the CDR3 DNA reads TGTGCCAGCAGTGGTAGCTCCTACAATGAGCAGTTCTTC. Its translation is CASSGSSYNEQFF.

The J gene is TRBJ2-7, the V gene TRBV27, with D perhaps matching TRBD1 or TRBD2 (5 bases each). V was shortened by 6 bases and J by 0 bases, with 15 bases between the two germline ends. The CDR3 spans 15 residues. Germline V gene data show CDR1 as MNHEY and CDR2 as SMNVEV (reference sequence). The CDR3 nucleotides are TGTGCCAGCAGACACCGGGACGGTGGCTCCTACGAGCAGTACTTC. It translates to CASRHRDGGSYEQYF.

The table lists this clone with a few counts. The V gene is TRBV10-3, the J gene TRBJ2-7; a possible D gene is TRBD1 (7 bases). V lost 8 bases to trimming and J lost 3 bases, with 14 bases between them. This CDR3 is 13 amino acids long. Germline-derived CDR1 and CDR2 are ENHRY and SYGVKD. DNA of the CDR3: TGTGCCATCTCCAGGGGGGTTGGCTACGAGCAGTACTTC. Encoded protein: CAISRGVGYEQYF.

The CDR3 nucleotides are TGTGCCAGCTTTGGCGACTATAATTCACCCCTCCACTTT. Encoded protein: CASFGDYNSPLHF. The chain has TRBV2 and TRBJ1-6; D uncertain. There are 13 residues in the CDR3. Trimming removed 8 bases at V and 3 bases at J, with 8 bases between. Germline-derived CDR1 and CDR2 are SNHLY and FYNNEI.

CDR3 in amino acids: CSVEGAQETQYF. The CDR3 region has the DNA TGCAGCGTTGAAGGGGCGCAAGAGACCCAGTACTTC. V and J are TRBV29-1 and TRBJ2-5; the D is unclear. This CDR3 region has 12 residues. Germline values: CDR1 SQVTM, CDR2 ANQGSEA. Between the trimmed V and J ends, which lost 1 base and 2 bases, there was a span of 5 bases.

The chain couples TRBV27 to TRBJ1-1; 9 nucleotides match TRBD1. V lost 1 base to trimming and J lost 6 bases; unmatched junction nucleotides: 9. The CDR3 extends over 16 amino acids. Germline V gene sequence: CDR1 MNHEY, CDR2 SMNVEV (reference sequence). The chain's CDR3 is CASSLWRDRERAEAFF. For the CDR3, the DNA is TGTGCCAGCAGTTTATGGCGGGACAGGGAAAGAGCTGAAGCTTTCTTT.

The CDR3 is CASSEERLNYGYTF. CDR3 DNA sequence: TGTGCCAGCAGTGAAGAGAGACTAAACTATGGCTACACCTTC. The gene calls are TRBV2 and TRBJ1-2; D is undetermined. The V and J ends lost 1 base and 2 bases respectively, with 8 bases between them. The CDR3 contains 14 residues. CDR1 SNHLY and CDR2 FYNNEI come from the germline V gene.

This clone has a handful of counts. This rearrangement joins TRBV4-1 to TRBJ1-5, with D unresolved. The CDR3 spans 13 residues. V dropped 4 bases and J dropped 0 bases, with 4 bases sitting between them. The germline gives CDR1 MGHRA, CDR2 YSYEKL. The CDR3 spells CASSPDSNQPQHF. The DNA of the CDR3 is TGCGCCAGCAGCCCCGATAGCAATCAGCCCCAGCATTTT.

This clone was counted only a few times. This chain links TRBV5-6 with TRBJ2-3, with D perhaps TRBD1 or TRBD2 (5 bases each). V lost 1 base to trimming and J lost 3 bases, with 12 bases between them. The CDR3 runs 15 residues. Germline CDR1 reads SGHDT; CDR2 reads YYEEEE. The CDR3 here is CASSLWGRETDTQYF. In DNA, the CDR3 is TGTGCCAGCAGCTTGTGGGGCAGGGAGACAGATACGCAGTATTTT.

The chain couples TRBV14 to TRBJ2-5, with D unclear. The CDR3 runs to 13 residues. Germline values: CDR1 SGHDN, CDR2 FVKESK. The V gene lost 2 bases and the J gene lost 1 base, with 5 bases spanning the gap. CDR3 nucleotides: TGTGCCAGCAGCCAACGAGTCCAAGAGACCCAGTACTTC. This translates into CASSQRVQETQYF.

The chain is built from TRBV29-1 and TRBJ2-2; D not resolved. Germline V gene lookup returns CDR1 SQVTM and CDR2 ANQGSEA. Trimming stripped 4 bases from V and 0 bases from J, with 6 bases between. CDR3 length: 13 residues. The CDR3 is CSVAETNTGELFF. The CDR3 bases are TGCAGCGTTGCGGAAACGAACACCGGGGAGCTGTTTTTT.

In this sample, this clone turned up a few times. This chain joins TRBV5-1 and TRBJ1-2; D might be TRBD1 (5 bases). Trimming removed 5 bases at V and 14 bases at J, with 25 bases between. Germline CDR1 and CDR2: SGHRS and YFSETQ. This CDR3 contains 14 residues. In nucleotides, the CDR3 is TGCGCCAGCAGTTCCGGGACGGCCGACCTGGGGAGTACCTTC. Encoded protein: CASSSGTADLGSTF.

The rearrangement links TRBV6-5 to TRBJ1-1; 9 bases match TRBD1. The V and J ends lost 6 bases and 4 bases, in that order; junction bases with no gene match: 6. The CDR3 has 14 amino acids. Germline V CDR1 and CDR2: MNHEY, SVGAGI. The DNA for the CDR3 is TGTGCCAGCAGGGAGGACAGGGGTGGCACTGAAGCTTTCTTT. It is translated as CASREDRGGTEAFF.

This chain connects TRBV15 to TRBJ2-5; D is uncertain. Germline V gene data show CDR1 as LNHNV and CDR2 as YYDKDF (reference sequence). Between the trimmed V and J ends, which lost 6 bases and 7 bases, there was a span of 15 bases. This CDR3 is 13 amino acids long. This CDR3 reads CATSRPGPGTQYF. As DNA, the CDR3 is TGTGCCACCAGTCGTCCGGGCCCCGGGACCCAGTACTTC.

The chain uses TRBV7-6 and TRBJ2-4, with 7 bases that match TRBD1. V was clipped by 5 bases and J by 2 bases; unmatched bases: 18. The V gene's germline CDR1 is SGHVS and CDR2 FNYEAQ. The CDR3 spans 19 residues. The CDR3 spells CASSKDTGTADTSKNIQYF. DNA for the CDR3: TGTGCCAGCAGCAAAGACACCGGGACAGCTGATACATCCAAAAACATTCAGTACTTC.

This clone was found once. The genes are TRBV5-6 and TRBJ1-2; no definite D call. This CDR3 spans 14 amino acids. V was clipped by 4 bases and J by 4 bases, with 14 bases between them. Germline CDR1 and CDR2: SGHDT and YYEEEE. The CDR3 region is CASSAGHGVYGYTF. In nucleotides, the CDR3 is TGTGCCAGCAGCGCCGGGCACGGCGTCTATGGCTACACCTTC. Filled out from reference TRBV5-6 and TRBJ1-2, the complete variable domain reads DAGVTQSPTHLIKTRGQQVTLRCSPKSGHDTVSWYQQALGQGPQFIFQYYEEEERQRGNFPDRFSGHQFPNYSSELNVNALLLGDSALYLCASSAGHGVYGYTFGSGTRLTVV.